The rows below give T cell receptor beta chains drawn from one sample of a study of regulatory T cells in long-lasting Graves disease. TCRdb analysed the multiplex PCR reads with MiXCR anew, one entry per CDR3 protein. The sample holds 300,000 to 400,000 distinct CDR3 sequences, roughly 15% seen once. This material consisted of peripheral blood mononuclear cells (PBMCs), taken at new diagnosis, from a patient treated with antithyroid drugs. The receptors originated from a female donor with Graves disease. The CDR3 runs from the conserved cysteine through the conserved F or W. The D gene is left open where the match is weak. Size is omitted from some rows. Given values are once, few, many or a class for expanded clones.

many,TRBV12-5,NA,TRBJ2-5,CASGWGRAQETQYF,TGTGCTAGTGGTTGGGGCAGGGCCCAAGAGACCCAGTACTTC
many,TRBV5-6,NA,TRBJ2-1,CASSLGRPYNEQFF,TGTGCCAGCAGCTTGGGACGGCCTTACAATGAGCAGTTCTTC
many,TRBV7-6,NA,TRBJ2-3,CASSLESADTQYF,TGTGCCAGCAGCTTAGAGTCGGCAGATACGCAGTATTTT
many,TRBV30,TRBD2,TRBJ2-7,CAWRVPSSGRTYEQYF,TGTGCCTGGAGGGTCCCTTCTAGCGGGAGGACTTACGAGCAGTACTTC
many,TRBV20-1,NA,TRBJ1-5,CSAKDRYSNQPQHF,TGCAGTGCAAAAGACAGATATAGCAATCAGCCCCAGCATTTT
many,TRBV9,TRBD1,TRBJ1-3,CASSPGQGRRNTIYF,TGTGCCAGCAGCCCCGGACAGGGACGGCGAAACACCATATATTTT
many,TRBV6-1,NA,TRBJ1-1,CASSEAGAAFF,TGTGCCAGCAGTGAGGCAGGGGCAGCTTTCTTT
many,TRBV12-3/TRBV12-4,NA,TRBJ1-5,CASRPETDSNQPQHF,TGTGCCAGCAGGCCCGAGACAGATAGCAATCAGCCCCAGCATTTT
many,TRBV5-5,NA,TRBJ1-5,CASSLMQRSNQPQHF,TGTGCCAGCAGCTTGATGCAGAGGAGCAATCAGCCCCAGCATTTT
NA,TRBV15,TRBD2,TRBJ2-1,CATSTGGGFNEQFF,TGTGCCACCAGCACCGGGGGAGGGTTCAATGAGCAGTTCTTC
few,TRBV11-3,NA,TRBJ1-3,CASSLRPSTSGNTIYF,TGTGCCAGCAGTTTAAGGCCGTCTACCTCTGGAAACACCATATATTTT
NA,TRBV20-1,TRBD1,TRBJ1-5,CSASFMTGGAYQPQHF,TGCAGTGCTAGTTTTATGACAGGGGGCGCTTACCAGCCCCAGCATTTT
NA,TRBV6-1,TRBD1,TRBJ2-7,CASRARDRVYEQYF,TGTGCCAGCAGAGCCCGGGACAGGGTCTACGAGCAGTACTTC
many,TRBV28,NA,TRBJ1-1,CASRETQGKSAEAFF,TGTGCCAGCAGGGAAACACAGGGTAAGTCGGCTGAAGCTTTCTTT